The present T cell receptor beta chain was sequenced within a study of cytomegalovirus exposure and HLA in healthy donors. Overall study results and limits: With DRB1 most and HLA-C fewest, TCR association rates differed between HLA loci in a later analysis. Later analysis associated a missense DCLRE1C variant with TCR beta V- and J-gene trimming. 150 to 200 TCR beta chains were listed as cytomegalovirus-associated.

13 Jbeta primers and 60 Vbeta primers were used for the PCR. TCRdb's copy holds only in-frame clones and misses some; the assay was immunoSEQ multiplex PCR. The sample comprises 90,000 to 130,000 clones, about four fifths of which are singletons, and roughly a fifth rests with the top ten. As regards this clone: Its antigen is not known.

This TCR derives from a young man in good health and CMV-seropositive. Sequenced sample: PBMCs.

The chain's CDR3 is CASSPSGDPYNEQFF. The CDR3 nucleotides are TGTGCCAGCAGTCCCTCGGGGGATCCTTACAATGAGCAGTTCTTC. This rearrangement joins TRBV2 to TRBJ2-1; a possible D gene is TRBD2 (6 bases). Trimming shortened V by 5 bases and J by 4 bases, and 15 bases separated the two germline ends. This CDR3 contains 15 residues. Germline CDR1 and CDR2: SNHLY and FYNNEI.